This TCR beta chain was documented in a study of blood T cell repertoires in COVID-19. The protocol was immunoSEQ multiplex PCR, while the TCRdb copy is restricted to in-frame clones and leaves out a portion. The top ten hold over 2% of the sample, which has some 160,000 clones, roughly 85% seen once. The specimen sequenced was peripheral blood. This TCR came from a woman over 75 with acute or convalescent COVID-19.

The CDR3 bases are TGTGCCAGCAGCTTAGAGGACAGGGCAGGAAACACCATATATTTT. It specifies CASSLEDRAGNTIYF. The chain joins TRBV5-6 to TRBJ1-3, with 8 bases that match TRBD1. Germline lookup yields CDR1 SGHDT and CDR2 YYEEEE. The junction had 5 bases not matched to a gene; V was cut back by 2 bases and J by 4 bases. There are 15 residues in the CDR3.